The TCR beta chain under discussion was sequenced for a study of blood T cell repertoires in COVID-19. Background on the study: COVID-19 samples, acute and convalescent, were from the United States, Italy and Spain. From T cells, B-cell-depleted T cells, or PBMCs came the material, which was cDNA or gDNA.

In the source study's methods: Quantification of nucleated cells was approximated via reference gene primer amplification. Clones were read by immunoSEQ multiplex PCR, and TCRdb kept only the in-frame ones, dropping some. V and J calls and clone size are given by that table; D and trimming were obtained from the DNA. The sample lists 250,000 to 350,000 clones, more than 70% occurring once. This clone was detected once. Germline CDR1 reads SNHLY; CDR2 reads FYNNEI. Trimming left V 8 bases short and J 10 bases short, with 15 bases between. The CDR3 is made up of 13 amino acids. Sequences were obtained from peripheral blood. The chain couples TRBV2 to TRBJ1-6, with no clear D. This receptor was taken from a woman between 50 and 59 years old who had recovered from COVID-19. CDR3 in DNA: TGTGCCAGCCGTCCCCGGGGTATGTCACCCCTCCACTTT. Protein sequence: CASRPRGMSPLHF.